This TCR beta chain derives from a study of vaccination and CD4 T cells after COVID-19. Sample treatment: 10-day PBMC culture with coronavirus spike peptide pools or control peptides (ViraFEST assay). With the Oncomine TCR Beta short-read assay, DNA from cultured CD4+ T cells was sequenced. TCRdb recomputed calls from the PCR reads with MiXCR, one row per CDR3 protein. The sample records roughly 24,000 distinct CDR3 sequences, 45% to 65% being singletons. In this sample, this clonotype turned up a few times. Antigen specificity is unknown. V trimming: 2 bases; J trimming: 5 bases; junction bases outside the gene matches: 10. The CDR3 runs to 17 residues. CDR1 is MNHEY, CDR2 SMNVEV, per germline (reference sequence).

Input material: CD4+ T cells from blood, cultured in vitro. V and J are TRBV27 and TRBJ2-2; TRBD2 agrees at 8 bases. The sequence was collected from a human donor who had recovered from COVID-19. The CDR3 reads CASSLTLAGRGTGELFF. The CDR3 DNA reads TGTGCCAGCAGTTTAACCCTAGCGGGCCGGGGGACCGGGGAGCTGTTTTTT.